The T cell receptor beta chain under discussion was sequenced for a study of shared clonotypes between healthy human individuals. Study-level findings and limits: Among donors, clonotype sharing was expected to be affected by sequencing depth. Investigators collected only blood, and repertoires in tissues likely differ.

The assay was carried out at the deep level. Some clones are missing from TCRdb's copy, which holds only in-frame ones; the method was immunoSEQ multiplex PCR. In the table there are hundreds of thousands of clones, around 81% of which are singletons. This CDR3 region has 14 residues. V shed 4 bases, J shed 7 bases, and the junction held 5 bases outside the gene matches. Germline CDR1 and CDR2: SEHNR and FQNEAQ (reference sequence). As to this clone: Its antigen is not known.

The genes are TRBV7-9 and TRBJ2-1; 9 nucleotides line up with TRBD2. Material for sequencing was PBMCs. The receptor was derived from a woman aged 40 to 55 in good health. Some clones in this sample may be carry-over from other donors' samples. The CDR3 region is CASSWGLAGNEQFF. The CDR3 coding sequence is TGTGCCAGCAGCTGGGGGCTAGCGGGAAATGAGCAGTTCTTC.